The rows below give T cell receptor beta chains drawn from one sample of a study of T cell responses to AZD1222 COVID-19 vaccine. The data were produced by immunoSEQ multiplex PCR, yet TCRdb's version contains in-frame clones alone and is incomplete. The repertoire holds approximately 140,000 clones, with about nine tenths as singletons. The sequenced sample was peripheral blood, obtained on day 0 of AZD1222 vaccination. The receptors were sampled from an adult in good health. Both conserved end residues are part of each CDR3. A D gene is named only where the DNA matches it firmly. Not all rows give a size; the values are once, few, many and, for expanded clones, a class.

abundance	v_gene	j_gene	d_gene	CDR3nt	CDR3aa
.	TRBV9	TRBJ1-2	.	TGTGCCAGCAGCCCCCGATGGGGAGGGGAGGCGGTTGGCTACACCTTC	CASSPRWGGEAVGYTF
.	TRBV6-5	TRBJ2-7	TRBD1	TGTGCCAGCAGCCCCGGGACAGGGCGCGAGTACTTC	CASSPGTGREYF
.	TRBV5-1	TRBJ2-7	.	TGCGCCAGCAGCTTGGCCGGTGGGGCCTCCTACTACGAGCAGTACTTC	CASSLAGGASYYEQYF
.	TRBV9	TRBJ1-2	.	TGTGCCAGCAGCGTATTCTCTCTCTCGGGCTCTAACTATGGCTACACCTTC	CASSVFSLSGSNYGYTF
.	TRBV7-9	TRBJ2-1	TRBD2	TGTGCCAGCAGCTTATGGCTAGCGGGAAGGTACAATGAGCAGTTCTTC	CASSLWLAGRYNEQFF
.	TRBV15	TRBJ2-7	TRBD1	TGTGCCACCAGCAGGGACAGGGTATACGAGCAGTACTTC	CATSRDRVYEQYF
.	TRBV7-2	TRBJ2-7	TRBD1	TGTGCCAGCACCTCCGGGACAGAGTCCTACGAGCAGTACTTC	CASTSGTESYEQYF
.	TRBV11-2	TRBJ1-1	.	TGTGCCAGCAGCTTAGATCCAGGCTCGAACACTGAAGCTTTCTTT	CASSLDPGSNTEAFF
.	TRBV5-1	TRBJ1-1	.	TGCGCCAGCAGCTTCCCCACAGGGATGAACACTGAAGCTTTCTTT	CASSFPTGMNTEAFF
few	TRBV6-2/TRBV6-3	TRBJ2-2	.	TGTGCCAGCAGCCAGACAGCATCCGGGGAGCTGTTTTTT	CASSQTASGELFF
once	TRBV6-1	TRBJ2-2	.	TGTGCCAGCAGTGGCAAGCGGGCTCTTCACACCGGGGAGCTGTTTTTT	CASSGKRALHTGELFF
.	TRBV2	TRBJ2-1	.	TGTGCCAGCAGCGCCACTCTAGGGGGGGTAGGCAATGAGCAGTTCTTC	CASSATLGGVGNEQFF
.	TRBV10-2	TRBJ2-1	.	TGCGCCAGCAGTGAAAGGCAGGGTGGCAATGAGCAGTTCTTC	CASSERQGGNEQFF
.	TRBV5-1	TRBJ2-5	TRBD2	TGCGCCAGCAGCTGGGGACTAGCGGGGAGGCAAGAGACCCAGTACTTC	CASSWGLAGRQETQYF
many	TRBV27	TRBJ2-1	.	TGTGCCAGCAGTTTCGACGGGACAAGGGCAGCCTACAATGAGCAGTTCTTC	CASSFDGTRAAYNEQFF
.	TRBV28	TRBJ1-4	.	TGTGCCAGCAGTTCACGAAGACTTTACAGGAGAGCTAATGAAAAACTGTTTTTT	CASSSRRLYRRANEKLFF
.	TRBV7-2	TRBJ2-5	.	TGTGCCAGCAGCTTATACCTTGCGGCTTCACAAGAGACCCAGTACTTC	CASSLYLAASQETQYF
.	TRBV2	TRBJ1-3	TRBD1	TGTGCCAGCAGCGTTAGGGACAGGGGAGGTGGAAACACCATATATTTT	CASSVRDRGGGNTIYF
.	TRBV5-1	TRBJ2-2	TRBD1	TGCGCCAGCAGCTCAACACAGGGGGCGCGAGACACCGGGGAGCTGTTTTTT	CASSSTQGARDTGELFF
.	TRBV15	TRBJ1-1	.	TGTGCCACCAGCAGAGACGGGGGGCACACTGAAGCTTTCTTT	CATSRDGGHTEAFF
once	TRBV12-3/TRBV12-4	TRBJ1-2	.	TGTGCCAGCAGTTTCCTGACAGACTATGGCTACACCTTC	CASSFLTDYGYTF
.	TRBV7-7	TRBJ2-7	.	TGTGCTAGCAGCTTAGGTCCCGGCAGGCTCTACGAGCAGTACTTC	CASSLGPGRLYEQYF
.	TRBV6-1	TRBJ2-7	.	TGTGCCAGCAGTGAAGCTCTCAGCTCCTACGAGCAGTACTTC	CASSEALSSYEQYF
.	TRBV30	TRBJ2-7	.	TGTGCCGGGGGTGCGGATGCCCTCTACGAGCAGTACTTC	CAGGADALYEQYF
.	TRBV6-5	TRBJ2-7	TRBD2	TGTGCCAGCAGTTACCTTTCCCGGCGGGAGGGGTACGAGCAGTACTTC	CASSYLSRREGYEQYF
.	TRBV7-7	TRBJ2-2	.	TGTGCTAGCAGCTTAGCAGTGGGACACAACACCGGGGAGCTGTTTTTT	CASSLAVGHNTGELFF
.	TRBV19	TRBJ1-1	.	TGTGCCAGTAGTATAGTGGGGGGGGACACTGAAGCTTTCTTT	CASSIVGGDTEAFF
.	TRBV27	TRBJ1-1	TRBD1	TGTGCCAGCAGTTTATCATACAGGGGGCGGACTGAAGCTTTCTTT	CASSLSYRGRTEAFF
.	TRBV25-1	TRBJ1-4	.	TGTGCCAGCAGTGAATATACGCCGGTCGGTTATGAAAAACTGTTTTTT	CASSEYTPVGYEKLFF
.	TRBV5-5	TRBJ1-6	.	TGTGCCAGCAGCCCGGGCATGAAGGGACGGAGAAATTCACCCCTCCACTTT	CASSPGMKGRRNSPLHF
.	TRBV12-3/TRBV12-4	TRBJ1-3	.	TGTGCCAGCAGAGGGGGAAACACCATATATTTT	CASRGGNTIYF
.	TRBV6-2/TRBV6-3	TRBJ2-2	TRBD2	TGTGCCAGCAGTCCCGGACTAGCGGGACCTGGGGAGCTGTTTTTT	CASSPGLAGPGELFF
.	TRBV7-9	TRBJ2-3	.	TGTGCCAGCGCTCGGGACTTAAACCTGCCTAGCACAGATACGCAGTATTTT	CASARDLNLPSTDTQYF
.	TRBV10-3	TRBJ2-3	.	TGTGCCATCAGTGAACCGCGGAGGGCAGGTTCCGCAGATACGCAGTATTTT	CAISEPRRAGSADTQYF
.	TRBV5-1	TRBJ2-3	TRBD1	TGCGCCAGCAGCTTCCGGGACAGTCGCCCTTCGCAGTATTTT	CASSFRDSRPSQYF
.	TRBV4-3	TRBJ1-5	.	TGCGCCAGCAGCCAAGATACGGGGAGCCCTAATCAGCCCCAGCATTTT	CASSQDTGSPNQPQHF
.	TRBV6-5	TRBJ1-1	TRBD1	TGTGCCAGCGGCCGGGACAGTTTGTGGGCTTTCTTT	CASGRDSLWAFF
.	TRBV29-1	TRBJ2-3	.	TGCAGCGTCCCTAGCCCCCTAGCGGATACGCAGTATTTT	CSVPSPLADTQYF
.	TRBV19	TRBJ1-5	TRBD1	TGTGCCAGTACCAGGACAGGAGACAATCAGCCCCAGCATTTT	CASTRTGDNQPQHF
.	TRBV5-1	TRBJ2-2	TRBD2	TGCGCCAGCAGCTCCCCGGCGGGGGGGAAAGCCGGGGAGCTGTTTTTT	CASSSPAGGKAGELFF
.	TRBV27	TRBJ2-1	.	TGTGCCAGCAGTTTTGCGTCGGTCTCCTACAATGAGCAGTTCTTC	CASSFASVSYNEQFF
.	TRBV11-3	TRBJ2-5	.	TGTGCCAGCAGCTTAGATCCCGAGACCCAGTACTTC	CASSLDPETQYF
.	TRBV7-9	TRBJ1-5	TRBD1	TGTGCCAGCAGCTTAGCGACCGGGACAGGGTTTACTCAGCCCCAGCATTTT	CASSLATGTGFTQPQHF
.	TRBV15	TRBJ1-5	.	TGTGCCACCGCCAAAGGAGTTCTGAGCAATCAGCCCCAGCATTTT	CATAKGVLSNQPQHF
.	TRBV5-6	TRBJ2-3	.	TGTGCCAGCAGCTTTATAACAGATACGCAGTATTTT	CASSFITDTQYF
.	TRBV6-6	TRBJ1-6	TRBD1	TGTGCCAGCAGTCTTTTGTCCCCGGGACAGGCGACCTTCCCCTATAATTCACCCCTCCACTTT	CASSLLSPGQATFPYNSPLHF
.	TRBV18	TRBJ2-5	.	TGTGCCAGCTCACGGAAGGGAGGAGAGACCCAGTACTTC	CASSRKGGETQYF
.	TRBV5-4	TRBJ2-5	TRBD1	TGTGCCAGCAGCCCGAGGGACAGTTACCAAGAGACCCAGTACTTC	CASSPRDSYQETQYF
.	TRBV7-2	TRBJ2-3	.	TGTGCCAGCAGCTTAGCCGGACGGGAGTGGGCAGATACGCAGTATTTT	CASSLAGREWADTQYF
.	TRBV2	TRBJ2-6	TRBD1	TGTGCCACGGGACAGGGAAGTTCTGGGGCCAACGTCCTGACTTTC	CATGQGSSGANVLTF
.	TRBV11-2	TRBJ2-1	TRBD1	TGTGCCAGCAGCTTTAACACAGGGGGTTACAATGAGCAGTTCTTC	CASSFNTGGYNEQFF
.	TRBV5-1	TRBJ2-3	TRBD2	TGCGCCAGCAGCTATGCGGGAGTGGGCACAGATACGCAGTATTTT	CASSYAGVGTDTQYF
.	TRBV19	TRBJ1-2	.	TGTGCCAGTAGTCCCCGGGACCTTGTGGGTGGCTACACCTTC	CASSPRDLVGGYTF
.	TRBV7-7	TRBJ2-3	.	TGTGCTAGCAGCCACCGGTCACGCCAGCATACGCAGTATTTT	CASSHRSRQHTQYF
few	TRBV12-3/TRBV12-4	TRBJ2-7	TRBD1	TGTGCCAGCAGGGGGGACAGCTCCTACGAGCAGTACTTC	CASRGDSSYEQYF
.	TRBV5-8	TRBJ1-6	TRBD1	TGTGCCAGCAGCGTGACAGGGTCAAGGAATTCACCCCTCCACTTT	CASSVTGSRNSPLHF